This T cell receptor beta chain was documented in a study of blood T cell repertoires in COVID-19. Study in general: Spain, Italy and the United States supplied samples that represented acute and convalescent COVID-19.

The germline V and J ends were trimmed by 2 bases and 3 bases, with 5 bases remaining between them. The CDR3 loop spans 12 amino acids. The V gene's germline CDR1 is MDHEN and CDR2 SYDVKM. This clone was found a few times. Libraries were prepared by immunoSEQ multiplex PCR; TCRdb keeps only in-frame clonotypes and omits some of them. This repertoire shows some 30,000 clones, approximately 88% found once; its top ten account for more than 9.5%. The sequence was collected from an older man with active COVID-19. J is TRBJ2-7 and V is TRBV28; the D gene is possibly TRBD2 (5 bases). Sequenced sample: peripheral blood. CDR3 region: CASSLRGYEQYF. CDR3 DNA: TGTGCCAGCAGTTTACGGGGCTACGAGCAGTACTTC.